This TCR beta chain comes out of a study of OX40 agonist ivuxolimab in advanced cancers. Only in-frame clones appear in the TCRdb table, and some are missing; sequencing was by immunoSEQ multiplex PCR. The table lists about 110,000 clones, about 91% of them singletons. Sequencing was performed on CD4+ or CD8+ T cells sorted from blood, taken in a trial of the OX40 agonist ivuxolimab. The receptor's source is an adult with an advanced solid tumor such as melanoma, head and neck, liver or kidney cancer.

The CDR3, as DNA: TGCGCCAGCAGCCGGGGACCAGGGGCTGAACAGTACTTC. It is translated as CASSRGPGAEQYF. V and J are TRBV5-1 and TRBJ2-7; TRBD1 is a possible D gene (6 bases). V was clipped by 4 bases and J by 10 bases, with 18 bases between them. Germline lookup yields CDR1 SGHRS and CDR2 YFSETQ. This CDR3 is 13 amino acids long.